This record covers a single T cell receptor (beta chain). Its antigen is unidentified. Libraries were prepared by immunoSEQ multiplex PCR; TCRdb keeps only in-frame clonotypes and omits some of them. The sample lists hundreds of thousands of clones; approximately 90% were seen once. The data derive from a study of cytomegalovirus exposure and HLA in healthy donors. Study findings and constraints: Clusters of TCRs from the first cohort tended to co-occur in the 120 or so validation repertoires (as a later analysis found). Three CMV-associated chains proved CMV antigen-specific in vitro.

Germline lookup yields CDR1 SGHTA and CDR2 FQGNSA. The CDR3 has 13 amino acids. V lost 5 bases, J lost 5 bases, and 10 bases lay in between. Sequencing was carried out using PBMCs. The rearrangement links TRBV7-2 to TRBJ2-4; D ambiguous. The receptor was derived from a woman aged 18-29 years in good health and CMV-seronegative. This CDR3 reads CASSLQPQNIQYF. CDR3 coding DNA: TGTGCCAGCAGCCTACAGCCCCAAAACATTCAGTACTTC.